The clone carrying this TCR beta chain has just a few counts. Its antigen is not known. This sample was taken from a study of CD8 T cells in ankylosing spondylitis. Broader study findings: Within ankylosing spondylitis blood, a TCR beta motif made up of seven to nine highly homologous variants appeared to be characteristic. In ankylosing spondylitis patients, matched synovial fluid reportedly showed significant enrichment of disease-linked clones.

Trimming removed 2 bases from V and 8 bases from J; junction bases left unmatched: 21. The CDR3 consists of 19 residues. Per germline, CDR1 SGHAT and CDR2 FQNNGV. Via MiXCR, TCRdb re-called the 5' RACE reads, giving one row per CDR3 protein. The sample holds more than 250,000 distinct CDR3 sequences, roughly 8% seen once. The chain combines TRBV11-2 with TRBJ2-1; 7 bases align to TRBD2. The specimen sequenced was blood, either unsorted or a sorted T cell fraction (not recorded which). The receptor was derived from a male donor with ankylosing spondylitis. This CDR3 is CASSLMDPLRDYRFYEQFF. CDR3 DNA sequence: TGTGCCAGCAGCTTAATGGACCCCTTGCGGGACTACCGATTTTATGAGCAGTTCTTC.